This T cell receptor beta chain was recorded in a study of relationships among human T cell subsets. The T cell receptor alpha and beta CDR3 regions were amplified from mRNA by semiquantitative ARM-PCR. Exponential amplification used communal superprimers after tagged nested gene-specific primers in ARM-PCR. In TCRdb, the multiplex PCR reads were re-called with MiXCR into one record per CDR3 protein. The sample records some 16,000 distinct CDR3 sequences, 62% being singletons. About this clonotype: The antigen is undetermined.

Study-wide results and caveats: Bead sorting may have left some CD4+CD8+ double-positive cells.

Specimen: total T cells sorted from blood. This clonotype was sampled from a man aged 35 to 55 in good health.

CDR3 residues: CASSHDIIAFF. The CDR3 DNA sequence: TGTGCCAGCAGCCACGACATTATAGCTTTCTTT. The rearrangement joins TRBV28 to TRBJ1-1; D unresolved. The V and J ends lost 6 bases and 10 bases respectively, with 12 bases between them. Germline lookup yields CDR1 MDHEN and CDR2 SYDVKM. There are 11 residues in the CDR3.